This T cell receptor (beta chain) was found in a study of T-cell memory formation after mild COVID-19. About this clonotype itself: The target antigen is unknown.

Sample barcodes and UMIs were carried by the TCR alpha and TCR beta cDNA libraries that 5'RACE generated with constant-segment primers. TCRdb independently ran MiXCR on the 5' RACE reads; one entry per CDR3 protein. The sample records about 240,000 distinct CDR3 sequences, over 8.5% being singletons. Study-wide findings and caveats: Several responding clones turned up in pre-infection memory, indicating that cross-reactive memory may have taken part.

The origin of this receptor is a young man who had mild COVID-19 (a few samples of this study predate the infection). Cell type and time point are not known. The sample was PBMCs or a T cell subset sorted from them (not recorded which).

CDR3 sequence reads: CASSLSPRTEAFF. In DNA, the CDR3 is TGTGCCAGCAGTTTATCACCGAGGACTGAAGCTTTCTTT. The chain combines TRBV27 with TRBJ1-1; D is ambiguous. Germline-derived CDR1 and CDR2 are MNHEY and SMNVEV (reference sequence). This CDR3 has 13 amino acids. V was clipped by 0 bases and J by 5 bases, with 7 bases between them.